Following are 5 T cell receptor beta chains from one sample sequenced in a study of blood T cells in healthy people across ages. A sample-barcoded 5' primer and a J-beta primer mix were used in a second PCR of roughly 7 to 12 cycles. In TCRdb, the 5' RACE reads were re-called with MiXCR into one record per CDR3 protein. The repertoire holds 800,000 to 950,000 distinct CDR3 sequences, with about 29% as singletons. These data also formed part of another study, on T cells of mothers and their children.

Sequencing used blood. The receptors derive from a middle-aged woman in good health.

The chain employs TRBV7-6 and TRBJ2-7, with D maybe TRBD1 (6 bases). The CDR3 contains 16 residues. Trimming cost V 3 bases and J 3 bases, with 18 bases left between them. From germline, CDR1 is SGHVS and CDR2 FNYEAQ. The CDR3 loop is CASSFAEDRTIYEQYF. The CDR3 DNA reads TGTGCCAGCAGCTTTGCTGAGGACAGAACAATCTACGAGCAGTACTTC. Complete variable domain (other parts from reference TRBV7-6 and TRBJ2-7): GAGVSQSPRYKVTKRGQDVALRCDPISGHVSLYWYRQALGQGPEFLTYFNYEAQQDKSGLPNDRFSAERPEGSISTLTIQRTEQRDSAMYRCASSFAEDRTIYEQYFGPGTRLTVT.

The rearrangement uses TRBV7-9 and TRBJ1-3, with 7 bases fitting TRBD1. CDR1 SEHNR and CDR2 FQNEAQ come from the germline V gene (reference sequence). J lost 8 bases, V lost 5 bases, and 15 bases had no gene match. The CDR3 runs 16 residues. The CDR3 coding sequence is TGTGCCAGCAGCCCTCAGAAGGGGGCATTCGGAGACACCATATATTTT. It codes for CASSPQKGAFGDTIYF.

This clonotype showed up many times. The genes are TRBV12-3 or TRBV12-4 and TRBJ2-7, with unresolved D. The length of the CDR3 is 14 residues. V was clipped by 5 bases and J by 1 base, with 12 bases between them. CDR3 in amino acids: CASSPLDGSYEQYF. DNA of the CDR3: TGTGCCAGCAGTCCGCTGGACGGATCCTACGAGCAGTACTTC.

Ten or more counts support this clonotype. The chain joins TRBV4-2 to TRBJ2-6, with 7 bases identical to TRBD1. With 1 base clipped from V and 0 bases from J, the junction kept 6 bases outside the gene matches. Germline CDR1 is LGHNA and CDR2 is YNFKEQ. This CDR3 is 18 amino acids long. Written as DNA, the CDR3 is TGTGCCAGCAGCCAAGTAGGGACAGCCAACTCTGGGGCCAACGTCCTGACTTTC. Translation gives CASSQVGTANSGANVLTF.

This clonotype was detected only a few times. The chain has TRBV5-6 and TRBJ1-1; TRBD1 agrees at 7 bases. V was pared by 0 bases and J by 1 base, with 9 bases of the junction left unmatched. Germline V gene data show CDR1 as SGHDT and CDR2 as YYEEEE. The CDR3 sequence is 17 residues long. The CDR3 DNA follows: TGTGCCAGCAGCTTGGCCCGTGGGACAGCGACGAACACTGAAGCTTTCTTT. Protein: CASSLARGTATNTEAFF.